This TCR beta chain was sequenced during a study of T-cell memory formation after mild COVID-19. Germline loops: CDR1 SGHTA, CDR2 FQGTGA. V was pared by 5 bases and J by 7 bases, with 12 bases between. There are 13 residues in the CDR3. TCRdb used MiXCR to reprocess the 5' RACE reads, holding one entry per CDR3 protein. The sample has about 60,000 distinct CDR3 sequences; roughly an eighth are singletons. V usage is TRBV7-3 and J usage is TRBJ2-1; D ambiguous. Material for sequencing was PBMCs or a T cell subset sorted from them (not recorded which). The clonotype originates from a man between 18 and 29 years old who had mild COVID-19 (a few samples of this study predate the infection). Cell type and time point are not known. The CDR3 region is CASSMRSENEQFF. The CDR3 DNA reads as TGTGCCAGCAGCATGCGGTCTGAGAATGAGCAGTTCTTC. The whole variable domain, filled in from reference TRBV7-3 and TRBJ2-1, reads GAGVSQTPSNKVTEKGKYVELRCDPISGHTALYWYRQSLGQGPEFLIYFQGTGAADDSGLPNDRFFAVRPEGSVSTLKIQRTERGDSAVYLCASSMRSENEQFFGPGTRLTVL.